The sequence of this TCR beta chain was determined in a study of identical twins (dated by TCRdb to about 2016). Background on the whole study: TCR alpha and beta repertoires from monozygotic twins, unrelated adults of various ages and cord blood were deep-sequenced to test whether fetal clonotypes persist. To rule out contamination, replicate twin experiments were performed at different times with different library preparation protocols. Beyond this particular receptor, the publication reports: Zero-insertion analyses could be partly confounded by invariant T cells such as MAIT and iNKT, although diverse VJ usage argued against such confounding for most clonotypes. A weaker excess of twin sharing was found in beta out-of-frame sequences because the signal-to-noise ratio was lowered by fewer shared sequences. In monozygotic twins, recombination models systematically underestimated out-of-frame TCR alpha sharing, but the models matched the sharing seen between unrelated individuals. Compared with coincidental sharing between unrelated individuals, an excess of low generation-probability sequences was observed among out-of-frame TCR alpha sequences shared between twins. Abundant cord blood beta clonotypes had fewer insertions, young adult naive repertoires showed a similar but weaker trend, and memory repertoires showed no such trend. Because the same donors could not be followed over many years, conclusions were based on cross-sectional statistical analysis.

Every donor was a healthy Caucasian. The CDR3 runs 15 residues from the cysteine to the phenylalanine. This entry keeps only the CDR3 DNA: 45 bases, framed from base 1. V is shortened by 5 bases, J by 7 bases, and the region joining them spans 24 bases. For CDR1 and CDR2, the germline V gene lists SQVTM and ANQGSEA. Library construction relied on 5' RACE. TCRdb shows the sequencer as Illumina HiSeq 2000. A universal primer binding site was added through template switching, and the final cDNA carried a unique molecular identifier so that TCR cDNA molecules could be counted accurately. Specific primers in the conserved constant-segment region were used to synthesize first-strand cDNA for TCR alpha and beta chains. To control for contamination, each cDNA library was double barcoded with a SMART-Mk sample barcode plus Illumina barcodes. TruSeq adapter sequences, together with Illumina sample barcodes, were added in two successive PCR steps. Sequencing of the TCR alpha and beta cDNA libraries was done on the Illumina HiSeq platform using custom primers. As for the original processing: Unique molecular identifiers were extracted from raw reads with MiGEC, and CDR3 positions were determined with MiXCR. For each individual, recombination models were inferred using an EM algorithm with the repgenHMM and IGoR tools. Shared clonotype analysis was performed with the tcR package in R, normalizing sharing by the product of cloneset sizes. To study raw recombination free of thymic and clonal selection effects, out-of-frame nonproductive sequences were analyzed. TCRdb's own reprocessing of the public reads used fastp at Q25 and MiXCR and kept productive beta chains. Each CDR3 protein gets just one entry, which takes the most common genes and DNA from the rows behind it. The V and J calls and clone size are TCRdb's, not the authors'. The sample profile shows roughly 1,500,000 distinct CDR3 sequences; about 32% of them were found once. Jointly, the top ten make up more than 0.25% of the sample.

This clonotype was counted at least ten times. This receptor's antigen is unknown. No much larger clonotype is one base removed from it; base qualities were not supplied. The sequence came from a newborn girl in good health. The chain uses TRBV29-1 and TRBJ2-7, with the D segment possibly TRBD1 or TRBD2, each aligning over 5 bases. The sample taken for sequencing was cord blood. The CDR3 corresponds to CSVTGTGTNLEEQYF. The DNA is TGCAGCGTTACCGGAACTGGGACCAACCTGGAGGAGCAGTACTTC.